What follows are 25 T cell receptor beta chains derived from one specimen sequenced in a study of cytomegalovirus exposure and HLA in healthy donors. Repertoires were generated with immunoSEQ multiplex PCR, while TCRdb's copy carries only in-frame clones and drops some. Among 200,000 to 250,000 clones, over 80% were seen once, and the ten largest hold more than 12%. The specimen sequenced was PBMCs. These receptor sequences come from a woman between 25 and 40 years old in good health and CMV-seropositive.

This clone was observed a single time. The chain carries TRBV30 and TRBJ2-7; possibly TRBD1 for D (6 bases). Germline values: CDR1 GTSNPN, CDR2 SVGIG (reference sequence). V lost 0 bases and J 5 bases, leaving 17 bases between the germline ends. This CDR3 has 15 amino acids. This CDR3 is CAWSVGGAPAHEQYF. The CDR3 coding sequence is TGTGCCTGGAGTGTAGGGGGAGCCCCGGCTCACGAGCAGTACTTC.

The J gene is TRBJ2-1, the V gene TRBV5-6, with unresolved D. Germline-derived CDR1 and CDR2 are SGHDT and YYEEEE. This CDR3 contains 15 residues. Between the trimmed V and J ends, which lost 2 bases and 0 bases, there was a span of 9 bases. The CDR3 sequence is CASSFSPSSYNEQFF. DNA of the CDR3: TGTGCCAGCAGCTTTTCTCCGAGCTCCTACAATGAGCAGTTCTTC.

V gene TRBV11-3 combines with J gene TRBJ2-7, with D perhaps matching TRBD1 (5 bases). The CDR3 extends over 14 amino acids. Trimming shortened V by 1 base and J by 5 bases, and 12 bases separated the two germline ends. Per germline, CDR1 SGHNT and CDR2 YENEEA. The CDR3 protein is CASSLVRIRDEQYF. CDR3 coding DNA: TGTGCCAGCAGCTTAGTCCGTATCAGGGACGAGCAGTACTTC. The entire variable domain, with the rest obtained from reference TRBV11-3 and TRBJ2-7, is as follows: EAGVVQSPRYKIIEKKQPVAFWCNPISGHNTLYWYLQNLGQGPELLIRYENEEAVDDSQLPKDRFSAERLKGVDSTLKIQPAELGDSAVYLCASSLVRIRDEQYFGPGTRLTVT.

The V call is TRBV7-9, the J call TRBJ2-7; TRBD1 might be the D (6 bases). V gave up 5 bases and J gave up 1 base, with 24 bases separating them. Germline V CDR1 and CDR2: SEHNR, FQNEAQ (reference sequence). This CDR3 region has 18 residues. CDR3 nucleotides: TGTGCCAGCAGCCCGGGCCCTCAATCCACAGGGCCATCCTACGAGCAGTACTTC. Protein sequence: CASSPGPQSTGPSYEQYF.

With regard to this clone: The junction and the germline gene differ at one end; a read error may be behind it. The gene calls are TRBV7-7 and TRBJ2-5; D not certain. This CDR3 is built from 14 residues. Germline CDR1 is SSHAT and CDR2 is FNYEAQ (reference sequence). The CDR3 loop reads CASSLSPLLETQYF. Here the CDR3 DNA reads TGTGCTAGCAGCTTATCACCTCTTTTAGAGACCCAGTACTTC.

V gene TRBV19 combines with J gene TRBJ2-7, with 7 bases matching TRBD2. Germline CDR1 is LNHDA and CDR2 is SQIVND (reference sequence). This CDR3 is 13 amino acids long. After removal of 6 bases from V and 3 bases from J, the junction contained 5 bases not matched to a gene. The CDR3 DNA reads as TGTGCCAGTAGAGGGAAGCGGGGCTACGAGCAGTACTTC. Translated, it gives CASRGKRGYEQYF.

This clone was seen only once. This chain uses TRBV6-4 with TRBJ1-2, with no clear D. Between the trimmed V and J ends, which lost 4 bases and 4 bases, there was a span of 10 bases. The germline V gene has CDR1 MRHNA and CDR2 SNTAGT. The CDR3 loop spans 13 amino acids. The CDR3 bases are TGTGCCAGCAGTGTTTGGGTGCCCTATGGCTACACCTTC. Translated, it gives CASSVWVPYGYTF.

V usage is TRBV20-1 and J usage is TRBJ2-5; D call uncertain. The CDR3 is 11 residues long. Trimming left V 4 bases short and J 2 bases short, with 5 bases between. The germline V gene has CDR1 DFQATT and CDR2 SNEGSKA (reference sequence). The chain's CDR3 is CSAKEQETQYF. The CDR3 DNA follows: TGCAGTGCTAAGGAACAAGAGACCCAGTACTTC.

The CDR3 region has the DNA TGTGCCACCAGCAGAGAGGCAGGGTGGGACACTGAAGCTTTCTTT. The encoded protein is CATSREAGWDTEAFF. The rearrangement uses TRBV15 and TRBJ1-1; D may be TRBD1 (5 bases). Germline V gene sequence: CDR1 LNHNV, CDR2 YYDKDF (reference sequence). V lost 0 bases and J 3 bases, leaving 11 bases between the germline ends. The CDR3 covers 15 residues. The full variable domain, in which reference TRBV15 and TRBJ1-1 provide the parts outside the CDR3, is DAMVIQNPRYQVTQFGKPVTLSCSQTLNHNVMYWYQQKSSQAPKLLFHYYDKDFNNEADTPDNFQSRRPNTSFCFLDIRSPGLGDTAMYLCATSREAGWDTEAFFGQGTRLTVV.

The V gene is TRBV19, the J gene TRBJ2-7; 10 bases match TRBD1. With 8 bases clipped from V and 9 bases from J, the junction kept 13 bases outside the gene matches. This CDR3 has 14 residues. Germline CDR1 is LNHDA and CDR2 is SQIVND (reference sequence). CDR3 amino acids: CASGTDRGGTVQYF. CDR3 DNA: TGTGCCAGTGGAACGGACAGGGGGGGTACAGTGCAGTACTTC. The whole variable domain, remainder taken from reference TRBV19 and TRBJ2-7, is DGGITQSPKYLFRKEGQNVTLSCEQNLNHDAMYWYRQDPGQGLRLIYYSQIVNDFQKGDIAEGYSVSREKKESFPLTVTSAQKNPTAFYLCASGTDRGGTVQYFGPGTRLTVT.

This chain joins TRBV28 and TRBJ2-1, with TRBD2 matching over 11 bases. Germline V gene sequence: CDR1 MDHEN, CDR2 SYDVKM. This CDR3 contains 16 residues. V trimming: 4 bases; J trimming: 9 bases; junction bases outside the gene matches: 11. CDR3 amino acids: CASSSPQLAGGSEQFF. Written as DNA, the CDR3 is TGTGCCAGCAGTTCCCCTCAGCTAGCGGGAGGCTCTGAGCAGTTCTTC.

This clone has just one count. This sequence joins TRBV4-1 and TRBJ1-1; a weak D match, TRBD1 (5 bases). V lost 8 bases to trimming and J lost 8 bases, with 24 bases between them. This CDR3 region has 15 residues. Germline CDR1 reads MGHRA; CDR2 reads YSYEKL. This chain's CDR3 is CASQQPTGKSREAFF. The CDR3, as DNA: TGCGCCAGCCAGCAGCCCACAGGTAAAAGCCGCGAAGCTTTCTTT.

This chain links TRBV6-5 with TRBJ2-5, with TRBD1 matching over 7 bases. Germline CDR1 MNHEY, CDR2 SVGAGI. Germline trimming cut 5 bases from V and 0 bases from J; bases unmatched to any gene: 3. This CDR3 has 14 amino acids. CDR3 sequence reads: CASSRGTDQETQYF. CDR3 coding DNA: TGTGCCAGCAGTAGAGGGACAGACCAAGAGACCCAGTACTTC.

This clone has a handful of counts. V usage is TRBV30 and J usage is TRBJ1-4; no definite D call. CDR3 length equals 11 residues. The V end was cut by 3 bases, the J end by 7 bases, with 6 bases between. The germline CDR1 and CDR2 sequences are GTSNPN and SVGIG (reference sequence). This chain's CDR3 is CAWSPGEKLFF. The CDR3, as DNA: TGTGCCTGGAGCCCCGGTGAAAAACTGTTTTTT.

The chain has TRBV30 and TRBJ1-4; possible D gene TRBD1, 5 bases. The V and J ends lost 0 bases and 8 bases respectively, with 16 bases between them. Per germline, CDR1 GTSNPN and CDR2 SVGIG (reference sequence). The CDR3 length is 15 residues. CDR3 DNA: TGTGCCTGGAGTGTCGATCCGCTCGGGGGAGAAAAACTGTTTTTT. This encodes CAWSVDPLGGEKLFF.

The gene calls are TRBV27 and TRBJ1-2; D is possibly TRBD1 (5 bases). V dropped 0 bases and J dropped 8 bases, with 13 bases sitting between them. Looked up from germline, CDR1 is MNHEY and CDR2 is SMNVEV (reference sequence). The CDR3 spans 14 residues. The CDR3 reads CASSLSRVSGGYTF. DNA for the CDR3: TGTGCCAGCAGTTTATCCAGGGTGTCGGGAGGCTACACCTTC.

This clone was seen a few times. The chain recombines TRBV5-1 with TRBJ2-7; 9 nucleotides match TRBD1. Germline V lookup: CDR1 SGHRS, CDR2 YFSETQ. V lost 0 bases and J lost 1; bases outside the gene matches: 5. This CDR3 contains 16 residues. The CDR3 sequence is CASSLGSGQGSYEQYF. The CDR3 DNA is TGCGCCAGCAGCTTGGGTTCAGGACAGGGGTCCTACGAGCAGTACTTC.

V usage is TRBV7-8 and J usage is TRBJ2-7; D is unresolved. The V end lost 3 bases, the J end lost 5 bases, and 11 bases lay between the germline ends. The CDR3 length is 13 residues. Germline assignment: CDR1 SGHVS and CDR2 FQNEAQ. The CDR3 is CASSFQVLDEQYF. The CDR3 region has the DNA TGTGCCAGCAGCTTCCAGGTTCTCGACGAGCAGTACTTC.

A note on this clone: Other DNA sequences from this sample encode an identical CDR3 as well. V gene TRBV13 combines with J gene TRBJ1-1; the D is unclear. The CDR3 is made up of 12 amino acids. Germline CDR1 PRHDT, CDR2 FYEKMQ (reference sequence). Trimming stripped 4 bases from V and 4 bases from J, with 7 bases between. The CDR3 loop is CASSSGFTEAFF. CDR3 sequence (DNA): TGTGCCAGCAGCTCTGGGTTCACTGAAGCTTTCTTT.

This rearrangement joins TRBV28 to TRBJ2-6, with 7 bases aligning to TRBD2. The CDR3 is made up of 20 amino acids. V was clipped by 2 bases and J by 0 bases; unmatched bases: 13. Germline V CDR1 and CDR2: MDHEN, SYDVKM. The CDR3 is CASSLVRASGGPSGANVLTF. CDR3 bases: TGTGCCAGCAGTTTAGTGCGGGCTAGCGGAGGCCCCTCTGGGGCCAACGTCCTGACTTTC. Supplemented by reference TRBV28 and TRBJ2-6, the full variable domain reads DVKVTQSSRYLVKRTGEKVFLECVQDMDHENMFWYRQDPGLGLRLIYFSYDVKMKEKGDIPEGYSVSREKKERFSLILESASTNQTSMYLCASSLVRASGGPSGANVLTFGAGSRLTVL.

The rearrangement joins TRBV7-6 to TRBJ1-3; 11 nucleotides line up with TRBD1. V lost 6 bases and J lost 3; bases outside the gene matches: 10. Germline lookup yields CDR1 SGHVS and CDR2 FNYEAQ. The CDR3 contains 17 residues. This chain's CDR3 is CASSPGTGGNFGNTIYF. The CDR3 DNA reads TGTGCCAGCAGTCCAGGGACAGGGGGGAACTTTGGAAACACCATATATTTT.

The chain uses TRBV30 and TRBJ1-1; a possible D gene is TRBD1 (6 bases). This CDR3 has 13 residues. CDR1 is GTSNPN, CDR2 SVGIG, per germline (reference sequence). Deletions cut 1 base from V and 6 bases from J, with 12 bases between. CDR3 in amino acids: CAWSDRVIAEAFF. In DNA, the CDR3 is TGTGCCTGGAGTGACAGGGTCATCGCTGAAGCTTTCTTT.

The gene calls are TRBV7-9 and TRBJ2-7; D ambiguous. Between the trimmed V and J ends, which lost 6 bases and 4 bases, there was a span of 13 bases. CDR1 is SEHNR and CDR2 is FQNEAQ in the germline V gene (reference sequence). The CDR3 extends over 13 amino acids. Here the CDR3 reads CASSSTPVYEQYF. In nucleotides, the CDR3 is TGTGCCAGCAGTTCAACCCCCGTATACGAGCAGTACTTC.

Worth noting for this clone: An end of the junction does not agree with germline; a read error may underlie this. The chain links TRBV7-7 to TRBJ2-3; the D gene is possibly TRBD1 (5 bases). CDR1 SSHAT and CDR2 FNYEAQ come from the germline V gene (reference sequence). The length of the CDR3 is 15 residues. CDR3 sequence (DNA): TGTGCTAGCAGCTTAAGGGGATCTAGCACAGATACGCAGTATTTT. It codes for CASSLRGSSTDTQYF.

The sample holds a few counts of this clone. This chain connects TRBV13 to TRBJ2-2; perhaps TRBD1 as D (6 bases). The V end was cut by 5 bases, the J end by 0 bases, with 7 bases between. This CDR3 has 14 amino acids. CDR1 PRHDT and CDR2 FYEKMQ come from the germline V gene (reference sequence). The CDR3 here is CASSPGANTGELFF. In nucleotides, the CDR3 is TGTGCCAGCAGCCCAGGGGCGAACACCGGGGAGCTGTTTTTT.